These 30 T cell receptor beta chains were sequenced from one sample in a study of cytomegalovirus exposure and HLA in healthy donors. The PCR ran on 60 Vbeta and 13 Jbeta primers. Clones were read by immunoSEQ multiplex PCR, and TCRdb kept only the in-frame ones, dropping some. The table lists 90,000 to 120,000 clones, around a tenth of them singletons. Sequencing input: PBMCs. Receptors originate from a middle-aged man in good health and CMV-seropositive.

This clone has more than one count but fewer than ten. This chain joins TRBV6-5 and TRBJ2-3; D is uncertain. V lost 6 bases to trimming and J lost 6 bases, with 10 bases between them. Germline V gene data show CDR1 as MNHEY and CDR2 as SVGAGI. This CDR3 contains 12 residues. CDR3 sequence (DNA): TGTGCCAGCAGCTTTAACGGGGATACGCAGTATTTT. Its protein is CASSFNGDTQYF.

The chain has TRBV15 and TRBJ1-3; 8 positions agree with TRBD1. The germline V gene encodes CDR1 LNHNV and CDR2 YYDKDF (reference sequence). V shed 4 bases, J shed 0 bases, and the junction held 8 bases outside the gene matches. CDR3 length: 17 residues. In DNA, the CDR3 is TGTGCCACCAGCACCCCCTTGGACAGGGACTCTGGAAACACCATATATTTT. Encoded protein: CATSTPLDRDSGNTIYF.

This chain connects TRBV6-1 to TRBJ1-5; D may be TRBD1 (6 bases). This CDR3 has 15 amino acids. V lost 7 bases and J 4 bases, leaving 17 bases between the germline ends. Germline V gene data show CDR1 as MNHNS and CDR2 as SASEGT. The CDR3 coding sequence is TGTGCCAGCAAAGTTATCCCGGGACAAAATCAGCCCCAGCATTTT. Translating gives CASKVIPGQNQPQHF.

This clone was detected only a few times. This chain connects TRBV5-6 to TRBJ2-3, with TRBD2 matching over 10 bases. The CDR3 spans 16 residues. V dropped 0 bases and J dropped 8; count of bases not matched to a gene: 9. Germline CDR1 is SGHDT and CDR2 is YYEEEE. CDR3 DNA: TGTGCCAGCAGCTTGGCCCTTGGGACTAGCGCGGCTACGCAGTATTTT. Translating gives CASSLALGTSAATQYF.

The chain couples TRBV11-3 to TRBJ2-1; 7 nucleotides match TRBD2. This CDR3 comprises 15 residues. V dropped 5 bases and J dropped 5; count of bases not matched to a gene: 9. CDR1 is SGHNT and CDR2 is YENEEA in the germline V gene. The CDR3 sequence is CASSPGGKRDNEQFF. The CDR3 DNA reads TGTGCCAGCAGCCCCGGGGGGAAGAGGGACAATGAGCAGTTCTTC.

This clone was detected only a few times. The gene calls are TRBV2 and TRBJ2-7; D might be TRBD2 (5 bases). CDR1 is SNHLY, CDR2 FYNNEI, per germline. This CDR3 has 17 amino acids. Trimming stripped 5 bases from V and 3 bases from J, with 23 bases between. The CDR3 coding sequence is TGTGCCAGCAGTCCCGAAATCCGATCTCAAGGGAGCTACGAGCAGTACTTC. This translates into CASSPEIRSQGSYEQYF.

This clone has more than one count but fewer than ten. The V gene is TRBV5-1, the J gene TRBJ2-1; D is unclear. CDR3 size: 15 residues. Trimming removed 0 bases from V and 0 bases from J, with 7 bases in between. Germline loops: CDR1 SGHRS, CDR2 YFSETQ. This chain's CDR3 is CASSLARSSYNEQFF. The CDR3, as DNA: TGCGCCAGCAGCTTGGCTCGGAGCTCCTACAATGAGCAGTTCTTC.

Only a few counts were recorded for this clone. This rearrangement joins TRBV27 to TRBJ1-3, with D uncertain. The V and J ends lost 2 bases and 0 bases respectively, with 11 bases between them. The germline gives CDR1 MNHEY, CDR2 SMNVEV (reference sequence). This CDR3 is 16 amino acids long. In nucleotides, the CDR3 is TGTGCCAGCAGTTTAGGGTCGGGGTTCTCTGGAAACACCATATATTTT. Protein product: CASSLGSGFSGNTIYF.

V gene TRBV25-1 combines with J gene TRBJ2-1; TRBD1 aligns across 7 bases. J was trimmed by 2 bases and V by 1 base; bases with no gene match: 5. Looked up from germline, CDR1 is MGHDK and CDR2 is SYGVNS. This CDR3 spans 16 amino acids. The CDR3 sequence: CASSESGQLTYNEQFF. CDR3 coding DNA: TGTGCCAGCAGTGAATCGGGACAGCTGACCTACAATGAGCAGTTCTTC.

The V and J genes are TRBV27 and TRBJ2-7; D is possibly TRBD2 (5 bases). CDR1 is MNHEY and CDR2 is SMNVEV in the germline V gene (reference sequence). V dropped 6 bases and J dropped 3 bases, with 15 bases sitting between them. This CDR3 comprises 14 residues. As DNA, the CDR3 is TGTGCCAGCAGCCCCTTTACGGGATACTACGAGCAGTACTTC. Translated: CASSPFTGYYEQYF.

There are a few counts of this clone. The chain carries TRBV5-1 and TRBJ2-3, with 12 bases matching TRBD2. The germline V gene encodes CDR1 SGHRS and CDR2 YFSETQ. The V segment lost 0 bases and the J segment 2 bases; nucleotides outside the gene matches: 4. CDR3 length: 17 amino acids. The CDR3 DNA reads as TGCGCCAGCAGCTTGGCCCCTAGCGGGAGGGCCACAGATACGCAGTATTTT. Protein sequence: CASSLAPSGRATDTQYF.

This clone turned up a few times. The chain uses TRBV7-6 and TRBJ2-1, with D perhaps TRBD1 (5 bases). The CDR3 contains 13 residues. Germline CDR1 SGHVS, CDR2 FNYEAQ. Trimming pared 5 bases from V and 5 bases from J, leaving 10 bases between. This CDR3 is CASSPLGDNEQFF. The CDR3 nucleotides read TGTGCCAGCAGCCCCCTAGGGGACAATGAGCAGTTCTTC.

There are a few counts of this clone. CDR3 region: CASSLQGRESPLHF. CDR3 sequence (DNA): TGTGCCAGCAGTTTACAGGGAAGGGAGTCACCCCTCCACTTT. The rearrangement uses TRBV6-5 and TRBJ1-6, with TRBD1 as a possible D gene (6 bases). CDR3 length equals 14 residues. CDR1 and CDR2 (germline): MNHEY, SVGAGI. Trimming removed 4 bases at V and 10 bases at J, with 14 bases between.

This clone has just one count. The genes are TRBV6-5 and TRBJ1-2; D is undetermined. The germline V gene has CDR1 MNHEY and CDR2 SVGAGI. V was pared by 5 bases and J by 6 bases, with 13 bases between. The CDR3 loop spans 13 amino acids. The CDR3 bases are TGTGCCAGCAGTCCCAAAGCTTCGCATGGCTACACCTTC. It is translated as CASSPKASHGYTF.

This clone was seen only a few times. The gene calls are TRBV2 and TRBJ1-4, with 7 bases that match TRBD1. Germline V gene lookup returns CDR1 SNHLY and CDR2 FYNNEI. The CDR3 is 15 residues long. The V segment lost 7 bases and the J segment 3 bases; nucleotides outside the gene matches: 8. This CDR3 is CASTEQGRPNEKLFF. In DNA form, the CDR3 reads TGTGCCAGCACCGAACAGGGGCGGCCTAATGAAAAACTGTTTTTT.

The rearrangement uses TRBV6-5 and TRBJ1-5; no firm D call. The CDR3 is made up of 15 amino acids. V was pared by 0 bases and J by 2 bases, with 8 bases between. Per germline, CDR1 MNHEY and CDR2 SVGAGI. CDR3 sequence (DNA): TGTGCCAGCAGTTACTCCCAAGCCGGCAATCAGCCCCAGCATTTT. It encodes CASSYSQAGNQPQHF.

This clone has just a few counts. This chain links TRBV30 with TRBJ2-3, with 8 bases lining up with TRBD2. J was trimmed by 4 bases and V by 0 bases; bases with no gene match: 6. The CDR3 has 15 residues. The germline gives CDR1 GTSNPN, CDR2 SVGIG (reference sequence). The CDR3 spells CAWSVLLAVADTQYF. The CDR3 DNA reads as TGTGCCTGGAGTGTCTTACTAGCGGTGGCAGATACGCAGTATTTT.

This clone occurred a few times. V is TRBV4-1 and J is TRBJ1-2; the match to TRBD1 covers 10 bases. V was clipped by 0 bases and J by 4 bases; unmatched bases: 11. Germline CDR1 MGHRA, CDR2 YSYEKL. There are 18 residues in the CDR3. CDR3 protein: CASSQDARQGATGYGYTF. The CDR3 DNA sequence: TGCGCCAGCAGCCAAGACGCGAGACAGGGGGCGACGGGCTATGGCTACACCTTC.

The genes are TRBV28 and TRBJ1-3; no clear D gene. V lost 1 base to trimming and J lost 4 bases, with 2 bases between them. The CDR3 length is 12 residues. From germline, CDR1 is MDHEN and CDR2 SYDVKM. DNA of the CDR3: TGTGCCAGCAGTTTATCGGGAAACACCATATATTTT. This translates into CASSLSGNTIYF.

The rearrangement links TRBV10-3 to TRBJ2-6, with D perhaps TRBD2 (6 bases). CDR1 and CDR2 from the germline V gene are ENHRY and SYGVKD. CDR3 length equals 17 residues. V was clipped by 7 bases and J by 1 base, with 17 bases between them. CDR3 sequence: CAITGRLEGSGANVLTF. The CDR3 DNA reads TGTGCCATCACCGGACGACTAGAGGGGTCTGGGGCCAACGTCCTGACTTTC.

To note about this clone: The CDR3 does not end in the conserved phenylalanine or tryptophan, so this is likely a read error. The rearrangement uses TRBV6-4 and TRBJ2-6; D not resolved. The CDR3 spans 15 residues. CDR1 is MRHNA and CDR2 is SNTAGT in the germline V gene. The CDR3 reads CARSDSGSGANVLTV. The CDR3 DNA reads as TGTGCCAGAAGTGACTCGGGCTCTGGGGCCAACGTCCTGACTGTC.

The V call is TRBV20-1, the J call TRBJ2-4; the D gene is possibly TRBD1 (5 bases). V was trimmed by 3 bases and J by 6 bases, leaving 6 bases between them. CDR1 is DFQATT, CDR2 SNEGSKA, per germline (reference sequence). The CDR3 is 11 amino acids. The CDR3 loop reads CSASTGNIQYF. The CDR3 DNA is TGCAGTGCTAGTACAGGAAACATTCAGTACTTC.

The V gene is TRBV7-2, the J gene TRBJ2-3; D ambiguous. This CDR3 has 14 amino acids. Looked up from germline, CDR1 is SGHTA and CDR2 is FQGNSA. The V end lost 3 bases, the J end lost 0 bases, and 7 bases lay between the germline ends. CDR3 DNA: TGTGCCAGCAGCTTTCGTCCTAGCACAGATACGCAGTATTTT. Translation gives CASSFRPSTDTQYF.

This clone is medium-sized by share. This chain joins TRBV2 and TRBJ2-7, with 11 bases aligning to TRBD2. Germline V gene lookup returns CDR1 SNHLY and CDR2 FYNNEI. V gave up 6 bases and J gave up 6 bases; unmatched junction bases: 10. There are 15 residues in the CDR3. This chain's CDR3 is CASSPIAGGGGEQYF. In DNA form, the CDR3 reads TGTGCCAGCAGCCCTATAGCGGGAGGGGGCGGCGAGCAGTACTTC.

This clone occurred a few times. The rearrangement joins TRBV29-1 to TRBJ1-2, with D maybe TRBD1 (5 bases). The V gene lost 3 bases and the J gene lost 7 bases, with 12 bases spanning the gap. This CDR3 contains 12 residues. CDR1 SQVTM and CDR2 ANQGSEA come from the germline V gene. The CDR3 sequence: CSVDRARFGYTF. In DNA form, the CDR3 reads TGCAGCGTTGACAGGGCCCGCTTTGGCTACACCTTC. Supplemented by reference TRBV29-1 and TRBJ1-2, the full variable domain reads SAVISQKPSRDICQRGTSLTIQCQVDSQVTMMFWYRQQPGQSLTLIATANQGSEATYESGFVIDKFPISRPNLTFSTLTVSNMSPEDSSIYLCSVDRARFGYTFGSGTRLTVV.

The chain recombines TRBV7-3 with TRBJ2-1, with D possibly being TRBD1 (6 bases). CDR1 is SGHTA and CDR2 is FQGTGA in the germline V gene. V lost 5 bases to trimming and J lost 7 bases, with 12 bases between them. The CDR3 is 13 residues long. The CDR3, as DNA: TGTGCCAGCAGCCCAATTCAGGGGAATGAGCAGTTCTTC. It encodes CASSPIQGNEQFF. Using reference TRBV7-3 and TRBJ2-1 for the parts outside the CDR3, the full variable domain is GAGVSQTPSNKVTEKGKYVELRCDPISGHTALYWYRQSLGQGPEFLIYFQGTGAADDSGLPNDRFFAVRPEGSVSTLKIQRTERGDSAVYLCASSPIQGNEQFFGPGTRLTVL.

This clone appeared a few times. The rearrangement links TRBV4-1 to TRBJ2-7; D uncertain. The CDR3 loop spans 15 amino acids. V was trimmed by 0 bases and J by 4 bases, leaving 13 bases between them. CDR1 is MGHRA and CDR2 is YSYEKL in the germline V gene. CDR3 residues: CASSQERQLSYEQYF. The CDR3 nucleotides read TGCGCCAGCAGCCAAGAGCGGCAGCTCTCTTACGAGCAGTACTTC.

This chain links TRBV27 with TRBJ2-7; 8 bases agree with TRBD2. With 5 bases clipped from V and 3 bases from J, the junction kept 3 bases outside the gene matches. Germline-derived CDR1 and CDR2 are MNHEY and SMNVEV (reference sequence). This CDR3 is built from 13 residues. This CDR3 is CASSPRGGYEQYF. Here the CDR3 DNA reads TGTGCCAGCAGTCCACGGGGGGGCTACGAGCAGTACTTC.

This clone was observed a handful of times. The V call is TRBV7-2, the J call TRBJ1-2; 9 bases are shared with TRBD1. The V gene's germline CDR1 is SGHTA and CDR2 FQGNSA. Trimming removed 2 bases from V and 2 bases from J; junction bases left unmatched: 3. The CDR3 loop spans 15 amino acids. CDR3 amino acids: CASSLLQGANYGYTF. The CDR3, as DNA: TGTGCCAGCAGCTTATTACAGGGGGCCAACTATGGCTACACCTTC. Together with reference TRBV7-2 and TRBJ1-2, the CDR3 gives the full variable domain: GAGVSQSPSNKVTEKGKDVELRCDPISGHTALYWYRQSLGQGLEFLIYFQGNSAPDKSGLPSDRFSAERTGGSVSTLTIQRTQQEDSAVYLCASSLLQGANYGYTFGSGTRLTVV.

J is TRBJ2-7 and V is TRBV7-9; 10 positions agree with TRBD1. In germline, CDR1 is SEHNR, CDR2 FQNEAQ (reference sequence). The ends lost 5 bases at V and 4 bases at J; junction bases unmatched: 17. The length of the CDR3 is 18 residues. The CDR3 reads CASSLRDRGQAPIYEQYF. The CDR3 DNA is TGTGCCAGCAGCCTCCGGGACAGGGGCCAAGCACCGATTTACGAGCAGTACTTC.